Reported below is one T cell receptor (beta chain). This specimen comes from a study of blood T cell repertoires in COVID-19. About the research overall: Acute and convalescent COVID-19 samples came from the United States, Italy and Spain.

As processed by the authors: By means of reference gene primer amplification, nucleated cell counts were estimated. TCRdb keeps only in-frame clones here, not all; method: immunoSEQ multiplex PCR. From that table come the V and J calls and clone size; the DNA was used to work out D and trimming. The top ten hold 3.5% to 4% of the sample, which has 200,000 to 300,000 clones, over 85% seen once. Participants were aged roughly 18 to 100 years from about 25 US areas. Clinical history reported by participants formed the basis on which cohorts were assigned. Trimming at V came to 4 bases and at J to 6 bases, leaving 4 bases not matched to a gene. Germline loops: CDR1 SQVTM, CDR2 ANQGSEA. This CDR3 is built from 12 residues.

The receptor comes from a woman in her twenties or thirties with acute COVID-19. V and J are TRBV29-1 and TRBJ2-3; the match to TRBD2 covers 7 bases. The sequenced sample was PBMCs or T cells enriched from blood (not recorded which). CDR3 in amino acids: CSVVGGGDTQYF. The CDR3 DNA follows: TGCAGCGTTGTGGGGGGGGGTGATACGCAGTATTTT.